A single TCR beta chain is shown here with its context. There is no known antigen for this receptor. No much larger clonotype is one base removed from it; base qualities were not supplied. The CDR3 numbers 13 residues from cysteine through phenylalanine. Of all the DNA, just the CDR3 is kept, 39 bases in frame from base 1. Trimming removed 4 bases from V and 8 bases from J, leaving 14 bases between the germline ends. The germline V gene encodes CDR1 KGHSH and CDR2 LQKENI. The record originates from a study of lymphopenia after photon versus proton radiotherapy (dated by TCRdb to between 2018 and 2021). Some background on the complete study: The immunological effects of photon versus proton radiation therapy were compared in patients with gastrointestinal tumors who developed high-grade lymphopenia. The cohort comprised about 19 patients with gastrointestinal tumors who received either photon or proton therapy and then developed lymphopenia. The goal of the study was to describe how the two radiation modalities differ in their effects on the immune system. General findings and caveats noted by the study authors: Relative stability during treatment was observed in proton-treated patients, whereas loss of naive T cells and TCR diversity and gain of effector/memory populations were observed in photon-treated patients. After the lymphocyte count nadir, repertoires from photon-treated patients showed oligoclonal expansion, particularly of CD8+ Temra cells, and this expansion drove the decline in diversity. The survival association was assessed only in patients who died, and the authors presented better survival with proton therapy as a possibility rather than a demonstrated result. Among patients across the cohort who died, overall survival time showed an inverse correlation with a larger post-nadir drop in TCR diversity.

The library was generated by the immunoSEQ multiplex PCR assay. T cell repertoires were profiled with deep sequencing of rearranged TCR beta loci together with multiparametric flow cytometry. The clones in this table, taken by TCRdb from immuneACCESS, are in-frame only. Not every clone is retained; where verified, under half of the shortfall comes from an unresolved V gene, and the cause of the rest is unknown. In this sample the table shows approximately 150,000 clones, roughly nine tenths of which occur a single time. Of the sample, less than 6% is held by the ten largest clones. The sequence was obtained from a man between 50 and 59 years old with gastric cancer. Rearrangement joined TRBV18 to TRBJ1-2, with TRBD1 tentatively as D gene (5 bases match). The sequenced sample was peripheral blood, obtained from a patient treated with photon-based radiotherapy. At the DNA level, the sequence is TGTGCCAGCTCACGGCCACAGGCACCCGGCTACACCTTC. Translated, this is CASSRPQAPGYTF.